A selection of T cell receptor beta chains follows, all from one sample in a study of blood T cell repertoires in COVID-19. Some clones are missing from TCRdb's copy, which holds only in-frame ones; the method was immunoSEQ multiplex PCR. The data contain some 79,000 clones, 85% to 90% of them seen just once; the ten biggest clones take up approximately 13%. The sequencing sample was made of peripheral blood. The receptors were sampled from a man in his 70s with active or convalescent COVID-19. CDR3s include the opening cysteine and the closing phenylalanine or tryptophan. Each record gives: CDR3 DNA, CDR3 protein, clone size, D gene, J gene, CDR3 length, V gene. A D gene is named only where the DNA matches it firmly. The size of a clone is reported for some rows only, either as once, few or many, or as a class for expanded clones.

TGTGCCAGCAGCTTGGAGCCGGGACAGGGCTACGAGCAGTACTTC | CASSLEPGQGYEQYF | once | TRBD1 | TRBJ2-7 | 15 | TRBV5-5
TGCAGCATTCTGGCGGGAGGGGGGTACGAGCAGTACTTC | CSILAGGGYEQYF | once | TRBD2 | TRBJ2-7 | 13 | TRBV29-1
TGTGCCAGCACCCCCTCCGTTGGACAGGGATATGAGCAGTTCTTC | CASTPSVGQGYEQFF | NA | TRBD1 | TRBJ2-1 | 15 | TRBV6-6
TGTGCCAGCTCACCACGGCAGAGCGGGAGGGGTACAGATACGCAGTATTTT | CASSPRQSGRGTDTQYF | NA | TRBD2 | TRBJ2-3 | 17 | TRBV18
TGTGCCAGCAGTCGACCGGGACAGCAAGTCGAGCAGTACTTC | CASSRPGQQVEQYF | NA | TRBD1 | TRBJ2-7 | 14 | TRBV6-5
TGTGCCAGCAGTGAAGGAATGACAGGGGGCTCGCCTGAGCAGTTCTTC | CASSEGMTGGSPEQFF | NA | TRBD1 | TRBJ2-1 | 16 | TRBV6-1
TGTGCCAGTAGTAGGGGGGATGTCAATGAGCAGTTCTTC | CASSRGDVNEQFF | NA | NA | TRBJ2-1 | 13 | TRBV19
TGTGCCAGCACTCCCAGGGGGTTTCGCCTATACTCACCCCTCCACTTT | CASTPRGFRLYSPLHF | NA | TRBD1 | TRBJ1-6 | 16 | TRBV28
TGTGCCAGTAGTAGGCCTGGACAGGGGGAAGTTGGCTACACCTTC | CASSRPGQGEVGYTF | NA | TRBD1 | TRBJ1-2 | 15 | TRBV19
TGTGCCAGCAGTTTAAGACAGGATGATGGCTACACCTTC | CASSLRQDDGYTF | NA | NA | TRBJ1-2 | 13 | TRBV28
TGTGCCAGCAGCTCCCGACAGGGGGAAAGCACAGATACGCAGTATTTT | CASSSRQGESTDTQYF | once | TRBD1 | TRBJ2-3 | 16 | TRBV7-3
TGTGCCAGCACGACTTATACCTACAATGAGCAGTTCTTC | CASTTYTYNEQFF | NA | NA | TRBJ2-1 | 13 | TRBV2
TGCGCCAGCAGCGTGGAAGGACAGACCTACGAAGGGCAGTACTTC | CASSVEGQTYEGQYF | NA | NA | TRBJ2-7 | 15 | TRBV5-1
TGTGCCAGCAGCTTCGGTAGCGACCCGGGGGAGACCCAGTACTTC | CASSFGSDPGETQYF | once | NA | TRBJ2-5 | 15 | TRBV7-3
TGTGCCAGCAGCTCAGCTAGCGGAACTTACAATGAGCAGTTCTTC | CASSSASGTYNEQFF | NA | TRBD2 | TRBJ2-1 | 15 | TRBV7-3
TGCACCAGCAGCCAATCCGAAGGGGGGACTAGCTGCGACAATGAGCAGTTCTTC | CTSSQSEGGTSCDNEQFF | NA | NA | TRBJ2-1 | 18 | TRBV1
TGTGCCAGCAGTGAAGGAGGGTGGACAACTAATGAAAAACTGTTTTTT | CASSEGGWTTNEKLFF | once | NA | TRBJ1-4 | 16 | TRBV2
TGTGCGGCTGGGCTATACGAGCAGTACTTC | CAAGLYEQYF | NA | NA | TRBJ2-7 | 10 | TRBV27
TGTGCCAGCAGCCTCGGGACTAGCTACGAGCAGTACTTC | CASSLGTSYEQYF | few | TRBD2 | TRBJ2-7 | 13 | TRBV3-1/TRBV3-2
TGTGCCAGCTCGCCATTAGCAACTAATGAAAAACTGTTTTTT | CASSPLATNEKLFF | NA | NA | TRBJ1-4 | 14 | TRBV18
TGTGCCAGCAGCCCGCCCAGCGGGGTCAGGTCCTACGAGCAGTACTTC | CASSPPSGVRSYEQYF | once | TRBD2 | TRBJ2-7 | 16 | TRBV6-6
TGTGCCAGCAGCGGCGGGGGCTCTGGGGCCAACGTCCTGACTTTC | CASSGGGSGANVLTF | NA | TRBD2 | TRBJ2-6 | 15 | TRBV27
TGCGCCAGCAGCCCGACTCGGGAGGCTGGAGATACGCAGTATTTT | CASSPTREAGDTQYF | NA | TRBD2 | TRBJ2-3 | 15 | TRBV4-1
TGTGCCAGCAGTGAGACAGGGGGTAGGAATGAGCAGTTCTTC | CASSETGGRNEQFF | NA | TRBD1 | TRBJ2-1 | 14 | TRBV2
TGTGCCAGCAGCGGTCGGGTCGGGGAGCTGTTTTTT | CASSGRVGELFF | NA | NA | TRBJ2-2 | 12 | TRBV28
TGCGCCAGCAGTGAGCTCAGGACTAGCGGGAGTCACGAGCAGTACTTC | CASSELRTSGSHEQYF | NA | TRBD2 | TRBJ2-7 | 16 | TRBV10-2
TGCGCCAGCAGCGGGGTCGGAGGAGAGACCCAGTACTTC | CASSGVGGETQYF | NA | NA | TRBJ2-5 | 13 | TRBV5-1
TGTGCCAGCAGCAGGACTAGCGGCCCCTACAATGAGCAGTTCTTC | CASSRTSGPYNEQFF | NA | TRBD2 | TRBJ2-1 | 15 | TRBV7-6
TGCAGCGTTGCAGGCCAGCGACAGACCTATGGCTACACCTTC | CSVAGQRQTYGYTF | NA | NA | TRBJ1-2 | 14 | TRBV29-1
TGTGCCAGCAGCTTAGTTGCCAACTTGGGCCACGAGCAGTACTTC | CASSLVANLGHEQYF | NA | NA | TRBJ2-7 | 15 | TRBV7-8